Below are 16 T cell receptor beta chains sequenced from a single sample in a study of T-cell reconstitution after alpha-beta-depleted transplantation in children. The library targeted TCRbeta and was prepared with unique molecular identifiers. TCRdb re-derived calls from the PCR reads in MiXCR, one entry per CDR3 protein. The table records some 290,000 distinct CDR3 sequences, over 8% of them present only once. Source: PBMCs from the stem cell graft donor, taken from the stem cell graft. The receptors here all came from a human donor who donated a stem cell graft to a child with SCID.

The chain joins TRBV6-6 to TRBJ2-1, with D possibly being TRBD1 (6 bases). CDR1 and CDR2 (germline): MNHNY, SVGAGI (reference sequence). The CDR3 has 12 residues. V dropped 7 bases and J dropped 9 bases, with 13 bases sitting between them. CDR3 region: CASTHRAPEQFF. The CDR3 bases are TGTGCCAGCACTCACAGGGCACCTGAGCAGTTCTTC.

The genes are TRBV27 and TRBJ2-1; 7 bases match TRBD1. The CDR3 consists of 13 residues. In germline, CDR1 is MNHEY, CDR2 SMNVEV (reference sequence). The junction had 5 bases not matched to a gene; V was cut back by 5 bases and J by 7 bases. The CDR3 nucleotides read TGTGCCAGCAGTGACCCAGGGGGTAATGAGCAGTTCTTC. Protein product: CASSDPGGNEQFF.

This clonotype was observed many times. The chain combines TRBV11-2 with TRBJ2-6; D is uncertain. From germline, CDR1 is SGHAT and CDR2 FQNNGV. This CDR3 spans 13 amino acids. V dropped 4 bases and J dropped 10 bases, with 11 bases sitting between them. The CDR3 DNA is TGTGCCAGCAGCTCCCCCAATGAGAACGTCCTGACTTTC. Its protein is CASSSPNENVLTF.

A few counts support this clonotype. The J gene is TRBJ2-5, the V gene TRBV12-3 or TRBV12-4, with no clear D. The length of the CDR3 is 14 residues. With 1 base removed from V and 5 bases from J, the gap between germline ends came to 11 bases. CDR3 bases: TGTGCCAGCAGTTTAGAAAACGGCCGGGAGACCCAGTACTTC. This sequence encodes CASSLENGRETQYF.

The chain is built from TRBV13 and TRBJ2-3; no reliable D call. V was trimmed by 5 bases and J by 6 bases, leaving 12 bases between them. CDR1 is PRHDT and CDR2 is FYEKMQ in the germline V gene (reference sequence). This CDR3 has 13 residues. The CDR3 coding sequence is TGTGCCAGCAGCCTCGAGTCGTCCGATACGCAGTATTTT. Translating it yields CASSLESSDTQYF. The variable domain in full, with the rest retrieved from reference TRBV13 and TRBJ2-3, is AAGVIQSPRHLIKEKRETATLKCYPIPRHDTVYWYQQGPGQDPQFLISFYEKMQSDKGSIPDRFSAQQFSDYHSELNMSSLELGDSALYFCASSLESSDTQYFGPGTRLTVL.

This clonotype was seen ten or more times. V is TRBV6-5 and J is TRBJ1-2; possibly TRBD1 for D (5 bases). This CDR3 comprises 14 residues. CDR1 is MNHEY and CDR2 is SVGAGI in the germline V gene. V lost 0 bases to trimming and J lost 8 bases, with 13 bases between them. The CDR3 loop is CASSYSGRGEGYTF. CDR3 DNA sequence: TGTGCCAGCAGTTACTCGGGGAGGGGCGAGGGCTACACCTTC.

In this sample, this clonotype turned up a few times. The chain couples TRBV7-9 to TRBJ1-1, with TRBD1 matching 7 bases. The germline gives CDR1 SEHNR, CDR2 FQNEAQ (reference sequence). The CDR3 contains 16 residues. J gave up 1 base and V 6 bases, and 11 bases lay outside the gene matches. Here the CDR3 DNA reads TGTGCCAGCAGACCCCCGACAGGGCCGGGGAACACTGAAGCTTTCTTT. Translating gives CASRPPTGPGNTEAFF.

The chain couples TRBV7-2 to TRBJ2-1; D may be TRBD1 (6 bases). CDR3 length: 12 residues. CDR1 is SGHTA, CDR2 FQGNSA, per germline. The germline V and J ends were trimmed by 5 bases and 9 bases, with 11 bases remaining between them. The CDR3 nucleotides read TGTGCCAGCAGCACCGGGACAATTGAGCAGTTCTTC. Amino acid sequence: CASSTGTIEQFF. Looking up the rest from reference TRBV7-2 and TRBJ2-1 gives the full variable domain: GAGVSQSPSNKVTEKGKDVELRCDPISGHTALYWYRQSLGQGLEFLIYFQGNSAPDKSGLPSDRFSAERTGGSVSTLTIQRTQQEDSAVYLCASSTGTIEQFFGPGTRLTVL.

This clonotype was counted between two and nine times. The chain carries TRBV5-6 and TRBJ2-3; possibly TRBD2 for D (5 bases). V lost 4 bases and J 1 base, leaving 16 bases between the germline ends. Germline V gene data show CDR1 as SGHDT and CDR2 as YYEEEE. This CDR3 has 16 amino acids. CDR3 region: CASSKPLGRGTDTQYF. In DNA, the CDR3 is TGTGCCAGCAGCAAACCACTAGGGAGAGGCACAGATACGCAGTATTTT.

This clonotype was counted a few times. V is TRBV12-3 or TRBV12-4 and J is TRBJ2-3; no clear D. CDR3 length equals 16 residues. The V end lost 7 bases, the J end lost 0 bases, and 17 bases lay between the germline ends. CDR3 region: CASKVLVWASTDTQYF. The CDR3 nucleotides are TGTGCCAGCAAGGTCCTCGTTTGGGCTAGCACAGATACGCAGTATTTT.

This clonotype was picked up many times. Here the CDR3 DNA reads TGTGCCAGCAGCCCGGCCTACGAGCAGTACTTC. It is translated as CASSPAYEQYF. The chain uses TRBV12-3 or TRBV12-4 and TRBJ2-7; D not resolved. CDR3 length: 11 residues. V shed 6 bases and J shed 2 bases, with 5 bases lying between them.

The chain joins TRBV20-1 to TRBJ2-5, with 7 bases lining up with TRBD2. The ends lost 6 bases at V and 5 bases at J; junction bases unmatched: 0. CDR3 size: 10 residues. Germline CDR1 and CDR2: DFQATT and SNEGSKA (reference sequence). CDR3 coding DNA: TGCAGTGCCGGGAGGGAGACCCAGTACTTC. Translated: CSAGRETQYF.

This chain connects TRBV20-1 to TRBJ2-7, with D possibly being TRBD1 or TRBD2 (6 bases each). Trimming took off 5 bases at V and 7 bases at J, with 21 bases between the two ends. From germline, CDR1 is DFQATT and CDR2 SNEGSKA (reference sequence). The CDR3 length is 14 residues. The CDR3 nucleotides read TGCAGTGCTGCTCTCCACGGGGGCTCCTGGGAGCAGTACTTC. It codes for CSAALHGGSWEQYF.

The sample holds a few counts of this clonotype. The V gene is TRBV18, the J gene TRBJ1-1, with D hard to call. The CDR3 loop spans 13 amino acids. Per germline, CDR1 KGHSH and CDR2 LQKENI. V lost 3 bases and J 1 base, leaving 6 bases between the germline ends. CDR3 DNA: TGTGCCAGCTCACCTAAGGGGAACACTGAAGCTTTCTTT. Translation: CASSPKGNTEAFF.

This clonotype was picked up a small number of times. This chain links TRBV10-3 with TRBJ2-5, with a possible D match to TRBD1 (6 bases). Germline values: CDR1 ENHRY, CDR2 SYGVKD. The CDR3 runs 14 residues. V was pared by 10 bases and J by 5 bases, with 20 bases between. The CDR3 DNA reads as TGTGCCACCGAGGACAGAGCTAAAAGTGAGACCCAGTACTTC. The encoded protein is CATEDRAKSETQYF.

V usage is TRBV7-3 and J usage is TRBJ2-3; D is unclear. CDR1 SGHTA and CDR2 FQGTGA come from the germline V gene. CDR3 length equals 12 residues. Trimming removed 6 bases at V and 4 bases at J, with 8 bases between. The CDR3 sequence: CASRRIADTQYF. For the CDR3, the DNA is TGTGCCAGCAGGAGGATTGCAGATACGCAGTATTTT.